The rows below give T cell receptor beta chains drawn from one sample of a study of Ad26.COV2.S vaccination and SARS-CoV-2 variants. TCRdb's table, derived via immunoSEQ multiplex PCR, lists solely in-frame clones and lacks some. There are roughly 92,000 clones in the sample; roughly 84% occur only once, and approximately 16% lies in the top ten. This sample comprised peripheral blood, obtained after recovery from COVID-19. The receptors were sampled from a human donor who had recovered from COVID-19. CDR3s include the opening cysteine and the closing phenylalanine or tryptophan. The D gene is left open where the match is weak. A clone size is listed for some rows: how often the clone was seen (once, few, many), or a class if it is expanded.

V,D,J,size,DNA,CDR3
TRBV6-5,TRBD2,TRBJ2-5,once,TGTGCCAGCAGACTAGCGGGAGGGCCCGAAGAGACCCAGTACTTC,CASRLAGGPEETQYF
TRBV6-5,NA,TRBJ1-5,NA,TGTGCCAGTTATTTACGGGGGGGAAATCAGCCCCAGCATTTT,CASYLRGGNQPQHF
TRBV6-5,TRBD1,TRBJ2-3,NA,TGTGCCAGCAGTTCCCCGGGGACAGGGCCGGGGACGCAGTATTTT,CASSSPGTGPGTQYF
TRBV28,NA,TRBJ1-4,NA,TGTGCCAGCAGTTCAGGGGCAACTAATGAAAAACTGTTTTTT,CASSSGATNEKLFF
TRBV5-6,NA,TRBJ1-1,few,TGTGCCAGCAGCTTGGTACAGGGAGGGACTGAAGCTTTCTTT,CASSLVQGGTEAFF
TRBV6-5,NA,TRBJ2-1,NA,TGTGCCAGCAGTTTAGGGGTTGAGCAGTTCTTC,CASSLGVEQFF
TRBV6-2/TRBV6-3,NA,TRBJ2-7,once,TGTGCCAGCAGTAACGCGGGAAATTACGAGCAGTACTTC,CASSNAGNYEQYF
TRBV27,NA,TRBJ2-7,NA,TGTGCCAGCAGTTCAACCGCCCGCCCGCAGGGCTCAGCCTCCTACGAGCAGTACTTC,CASSSTARPQGSASYEQYF
TRBV20-1,NA,TRBJ1-2,NA,TGCAGTGATTCAGCTAACTATGGCTACACCTTC,CSDSANYGYTF
TRBV28,TRBD1,TRBJ1-4,NA,TGTGCCAGCAGCCACAACACAGGGGGCTCGCATGAAAAACTGTTTTTT,CASSHNTGGSHEKLFF
TRBV11-1,NA,TRBJ1-2,NA,TGTGCCAGCAGCTTATTGGGGGGGAACTATGGCTACACCTTC,CASSLLGGNYGYTF
TRBV19,NA,TRBJ1-2,NA,TGTGCCAGTGGCAATAGTGTGGGCCGCTATGGCTACACCTTC,CASGNSVGRYGYTF
TRBV3-1/TRBV3-2,NA,TRBJ2-1,NA,TGTGCCAGCAGGCTAGGGGGGGGCAATGAGCAGTTCTTC,CASRLGGGNEQFF
TRBV3-1/TRBV3-2,TRBD1,TRBJ2-1,NA,TGTGCCAGCAGCCGCCCGGGACAGGGGAACGAGCAGTTCTTC,CASSRPGQGNEQFF
TRBV10-2,NA,TRBJ1-2,NA,TGCGCCAGCAGTGAATGGGTACAGCTTAACTATGGCTACACCTTC,CASSEWVQLNYGYTF
TRBV25-1,TRBD1,TRBJ1-4,once,TGTGCCAGCAGTGAATTGTGGACAGGGGTTGAAAAACTGTTTTTT,CASSELWTGVEKLFF
TRBV27,TRBD1,TRBJ1-5,NA,TGTGCCAGCCGTACTAGGGGGACAGCGAGCAATCAGCCCCAGCATTTT,CASRTRGTASNQPQHF
TRBV28,TRBD1,TRBJ1-4,NA,TGTGCCAGCAGTCCTATCCGGGACAGGCCTAATGAAAAACTGTTTTTT,CASSPIRDRPNEKLFF
TRBV27,NA,TRBJ2-1,NA,TGTGCCAGCACCAGACGTACAGACTACAATGAGCAGTTCTTC,CASTRRTDYNEQFF
TRBV6-4,TRBD2,TRBJ2-1,NA,TGTGCCAGCAGTGACGAAGCGGGAAATGAGCAGTTCTTC,CASSDEAGNEQFF
TRBV7-8,NA,TRBJ1-5,NA,TGTGCCAGCAGCTTAGCGGGCCTTGACAATCAGCCCCAGCATTTT,CASSLAGLDNQPQHF
TRBV7-8,NA,TRBJ2-1,NA,TGTGCCAGCAGCTCCGGAGGGTCCTCCTACAATGAGCAGTTCTTC,CASSSGGSSYNEQFF
TRBV5-6,TRBD1,TRBJ1-1,once,TGTGCCAGCAGCTTAGGACAGGGGGCCACTGAAGCTTTCTTT,CASSLGQGATEAFF
TRBV7-6,NA,TRBJ1-2,NA,TGTGCCAGCAGCTTAGCACAGTATGGTGGCTCCTTGAAGGGCTACACCTTC,CASSLAQYGGSLKGYTF
TRBV7-2,NA,TRBJ2-7,NA,TGTGCCAGCAGCTTGGGCTGGGGCTCCTACGAGCAGTACTTC,CASSLGWGSYEQYF
TRBV11-3,NA,TRBJ2-6,NA,TGTGCCAGCAGCTTAGAGGGGGGATCTGGGGCCAACGTCCTGACTTTC,CASSLEGGSGANVLTF
TRBV18,NA,TRBJ1-1,once,TGTGCCAGCTCACCAACGGGGGGAACTGAAGCTTTCTTT,CASSPTGGTEAFF
TRBV10-3,NA,TRBJ1-2,NA,TGTGCCATCAGTGAGTCCGGGCTCTCTAACTATGGCTACACCTTC,CAISESGLSNYGYTF
TRBV27,TRBD1,TRBJ1-2,NA,TGTGCCAGCAGTCTAGGGGGCATGTCCGGCTACACCTTC,CASSLGGMSGYTF
TRBV11-3,NA,TRBJ2-7,NA,TGTGCCAGCAGCTCTAGAACTGGGGTTCGGGACGAGCAGTACTTC,CASSSRTGVRDEQYF
TRBV24-1,NA,TRBJ2-3,NA,TGTGCCACCAGTGATGCAGCCGGGCCCACAGATACGCAGTATTTT,CATSDAAGPTDTQYF
TRBV5-4,NA,TRBJ1-2,NA,TGTGCCAGCAGCTTGGAAGGACACTATGGCTACACCTTC,CASSLEGHYGYTF
TRBV10-3,NA,TRBJ1-2,NA,TGTGCCATCAGTGAGTCCCGAAAAGGGGGGGACGGCTACACCTTC,CAISESRKGGDGYTF
TRBV27,NA,TRBJ2-2,NA,TGTGCCAGCAGTCCGACTAGAGTGGGGACCGGGGAGCTGTTTTTT,CASSPTRVGTGELFF
TRBV27,TRBD1,TRBJ2-7,NA,TGTGCCAGCTTCTCGGGACAGGGTTTTCGCGAGCAGTACTTC,CASFSGQGFREQYF
TRBV5-6,NA,TRBJ2-5,NA,TGTGCCAGCAGCTTGGTTGGGGGACCCGAGACCCAGTACTTC,CASSLVGGPETQYF
TRBV28,TRBD2,TRBJ2-3,NA,TGTGCCAGCTTAGCGGGAGGTAGACCTACGCAGTATTTT,CASLAGGRPTQYF
TRBV15,NA,TRBJ1-5,NA,TGTGCCACCAGCACAGGGTTCTTCAATCAGCCCCAGCATTTT,CATSTGFFNQPQHF
TRBV19,TRBD2,TRBJ2-7,NA,TGTGCCAGTAGTAGGGAGGGCAGGGCATCCTACGAGCAGTACTTC,CASSREGRASYEQYF
TRBV18,NA,TRBJ1-2,NA,TGTGCCAGCTCACTACGAATGGGACAAAACTATGGCTACACCTTC,CASSLRMGQNYGYTF
TRBV28,NA,TRBJ2-1,NA,TGTGCCAGCAGTTTTTGGGGGGGCCACAATGAGCAGTTCTTC,CASSFWGGHNEQFF
TRBV7-8,TRBD1,TRBJ1-2,once,TGTGCCAGCAGCTCGGGACAGGGATATGGCTACACCTTC,CASSSGQGYGYTF
TRBV7-3,TRBD1,TRBJ1-2,NA,TGTGCCAGCAGCCCGACAGGGAGCTATGGCTACACCTTC,CASSPTGSYGYTF
TRBV4-3,TRBD2,TRBJ2-1,NA,TGCGCCAGCAGCCAATATAGCGGGGGGACCGTCGGCAATGAGCAGTTCTTC,CASSQYSGGTVGNEQFF
TRBV13,TRBD2,TRBJ2-7,few,TGTGCCAGCAGCTTAGTTAGCGGGACCACCTACGAGCAGTACTTC,CASSLVSGTTYEQYF
TRBV25-1,TRBD2,TRBJ2-1,NA,TGTGCCAGCCAGAAAACGGGGGGGCGGGGAAACAATGAGCAGTTCTTC,CASQKTGGRGNNEQFF
TRBV27,NA,TRBJ2-3,few,TGTGCCAGCAGTTTATCCGGAACCAAGGGTACGCAGTATTTT,CASSLSGTKGTQYF
TRBV9,NA,TRBJ2-7,NA,TGTGCCAGCAGCGTAGCCCCGACGGGAATCGACGAGCAGTACTTC,CASSVAPTGIDEQYF
TRBV6-2/TRBV6-3,NA,TRBJ2-7,NA,TGTGCCAGCAGTCCCCACGGATACTCCTACGAGCAGTACTTC,CASSPHGYSYEQYF
TRBV11-3,NA,TRBJ2-2,NA,TGTGCCAGCAGCTCTAAGGGACGCTGGATCACCGGTGGCACCGGGGAGCTGTTTTTT,CASSSKGRWITGGTGELFF
TRBV5-8,NA,TRBJ2-3,NA,TGTGCCAGCAGCTTGGCCGGGACGGGTACAGATACGCAGTATTTT,CASSLAGTGTDTQYF
TRBV9,NA,TRBJ2-5,NA,TGTGCCAGCAGCGCCCAGGGGGGGGAAGAGACCCAGTACTTC,CASSAQGGEETQYF
TRBV5-1,TRBD1,TRBJ2-5,NA,TGCGCCAGCAGTTTCGGACAGGCTCTACAAGAGACCCAGTACTTC,CASSFGQALQETQYF
TRBV5-4,NA,TRBJ2-7,NA,TGTGCCAGCAGCTCCCTGATGGGCGAGCAGTACTTC,CASSSLMGEQYF